One T cell receptor beta chain is described in this entry. This specimen comes from a study of T cells in Graves' hyperthyroidism and ophthalmopathy. Losses at the gene ends were 4 bases for V and 5 bases for J; bases not matched to a gene: 9. Germline values: CDR1 DFQATT, CDR2 SNEGSKA (reference sequence). The length of the CDR3 is 15 residues. It was RNA transcripts that yielded the amplified TCR beta CDR3 regions. The primer set for the first-round RT-PCR of the TCR CDR3 was HTBI. TCRdb recomputed calls from the multiplex PCR reads with MiXCR, one row per CDR3 protein. The table records about 210,000 distinct CDR3 sequences, 17% of them present only once.

The specimen sequenced was blood. The TCR originated in a man aged 50 to 60 with Graves' hyperthyroidism. This chain links TRBV20-1 with TRBJ2-3; TRBD1 matches 10 bases. The CDR3 coding sequence is TGCAGTGCTACTGCGACAGGGGGCAGGAGAGATACGCAGTATTTT. Translated: CSATATGGRRDTQYF.